These 5 T cell receptor beta chains were sequenced from one sample in a study of shared clonotypes between healthy human individuals (dated by TCRdb to the early 2020s). Library construction relied on the immunoSEQ multiplex PCR assay. Imported from immuneACCESS, the table was reduced by TCRdb to in-frame sequences with V and J called. These copies leave out some clones; in studies compared against another copy, an unresolved V gene accounts for under half, and the cause of the remainder is not known. A total of approximately 110,000 clones appear in this sample, approximately 70% of them only once. The ten largest clones capture almost 25% of the sample. Sequenced sample: memory CD8+ T cells sorted from blood. This specimen's cell subset or site label, per the study, means: CD45RO+ cells pooled with CCR7-negative TemRA cells. These receptors were collected from a woman in her twenties or thirties in good health.

The sample holds many counts of this clone. This may come from a read error, since a much larger clone is one base off. The sample holds other DNA sequences that translate to the same CDR3. The rearrangement joins TRBV6-4 to TRBJ2-2, with 10 bases that match TRBD1. Trimming took 6 bases from V and 3 from J; bases not matched to a gene: 1. This CDR3 spans 14 amino acids. From germline, CDR1 is MRHNA and CDR2 SNTAGT. CDR3 sequence: CASSGTGDTGELFF. In nucleotides, the CDR3 is TGTGCCAGCAGCGGGACAGGGGACACCGGGGAGCTGTTTTTT.

The V gene is TRBV28, the J gene TRBJ1-5, with D maybe TRBD1 (5 bases). Germline V gene sequence: CDR1 MDHEN, CDR2 SYDVKM. V lost 3 bases and J 2 bases, leaving 20 bases between the germline ends. The CDR3 is 18 residues long. DNA of the CDR3: TGTGCCAGCAGTTTCCATGGGTGGGGACTCGGCGGCAATCAGCCCCAGCATTTT. It specifies CASSFHGWGLGGNQPQHF.

The CDR3: CASSPPTSGANVLTF. In DNA form, the CDR3 reads TGTGCCAGCAGTCCCCCCACGTCTGGGGCCAACGTCCTGACTTTC. The chain uses TRBV28 and TRBJ2-6; no clear D gene. This CDR3 has 15 amino acids. CDR1 and CDR2 from the germline V gene are MDHEN and SYDVKM. Trimming pared 5 bases from V and 1 base from J, leaving 9 bases between.

The CDR3: CSAGGDRVREKLFF. The CDR3 DNA reads TGCAGCGCCGGAGGGGACAGGGTGCGGGAAAAACTGTTTTTT. This chain joins TRBV29-1 and TRBJ1-4; the match to TRBD1 covers 9 bases. In germline, CDR1 is SQVTM, CDR2 ANQGSEA. There are 14 residues in the CDR3. Trimming removed 7 bases from V and 8 bases from J; junction bases left unmatched: 11.

This clone has only one observation. The genes are TRBV25-1 and TRBJ2-3, with 7 nucleotides matching TRBD1. The CDR3 covers 17 residues. With 3 bases clipped from V and 4 bases from J, the junction kept 13 bases outside the gene matches. The germline V gene has CDR1 MGHDK and CDR2 SYGVNS. Here the CDR3 reads CASSDPSLTQGADTQYF. The DNA of the CDR3 is TGTGCCAGCAGTGACCCTTCTCTAACCCAGGGGGCAGATACGCAGTATTTT.